Shown below are 3 T cell receptor beta chains from a single sample sequenced in a study of Ad26.COV2.S vaccination and SARS-CoV-2 variants. Clones were sequenced by immunoSEQ multiplex PCR, and TCRdb holds only the in-frame ones, with some missing. Altogether about 350,000 clones are present, about 92% being singletons, with the ten largest covering 3.9%. The source material was peripheral blood, sampled after recovery from COVID-19. The receptors come from a human donor who had recovered from COVID-19.

The V gene is TRBV6-5, the J gene TRBJ1-6, with 11 nucleotides matching TRBD1. V was pared by 6 bases and J by 7 bases, with 5 bases of the junction left unmatched. Germline V CDR1 and CDR2: MNHEY, SVGAGI. The CDR3 runs 15 residues. CDR3 sequence (DNA): TGTGCCAGCAGGGGGACAGGGGGATGGAATTCACCCCTCCACTTT. It specifies CASRGTGGWNSPLHF.

V is TRBV9 and J is TRBJ1-6; 8 bases map to TRBD1. V lost 3 bases and J lost 7; bases outside the gene matches: 6. Germline V gene data show CDR1 as SGDLS and CDR2 as YYNGEE. This CDR3 region has 15 residues. CDR3 protein: CASSALGQVNSPLHF. The DNA of the CDR3 is TGTGCCAGCAGCGCGTTGGGACAGGTGAATTCACCCCTCCACTTT.

V gene TRBV7-9 combines with J gene TRBJ2-7; D call uncertain. V shed 4 bases and J shed 2 bases, with 6 bases lying between them. The CDR3 length is 12 residues. The germline V gene has CDR1 SEHNR and CDR2 FQNEAQ (reference sequence). As DNA, the CDR3 is TGTGCCAGCAGCTATTCGACCTACGAGCAGTACTTC. This codes for CASSYSTYEQYF.